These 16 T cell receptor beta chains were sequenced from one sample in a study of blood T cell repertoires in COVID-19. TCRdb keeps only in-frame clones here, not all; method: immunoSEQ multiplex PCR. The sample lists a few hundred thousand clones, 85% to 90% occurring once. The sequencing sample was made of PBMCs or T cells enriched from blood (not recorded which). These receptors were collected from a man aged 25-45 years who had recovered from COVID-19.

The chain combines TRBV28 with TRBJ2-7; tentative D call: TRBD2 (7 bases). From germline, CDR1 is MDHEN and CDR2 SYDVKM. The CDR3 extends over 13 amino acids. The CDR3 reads CAWGGRLTYEQYF. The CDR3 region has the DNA TGTGCTTGGGGGGGCCGCTTAACCTACGAGCAGTACTTC.

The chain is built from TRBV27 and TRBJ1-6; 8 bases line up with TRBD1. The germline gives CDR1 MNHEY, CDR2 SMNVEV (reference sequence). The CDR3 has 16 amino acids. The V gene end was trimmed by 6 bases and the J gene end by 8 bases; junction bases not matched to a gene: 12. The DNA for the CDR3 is TGTGCCAGCAGCACACTACCAGGGGGCGAGTATTCACCCCTCCACTTT. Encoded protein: CASSTLPGGEYSPLHF.

The CDR3 DNA sequence: TGTGCCAGCAGCAACCTCGGACAGGGCGGGGAAAAACTGTTTTTT. This translates into CASSNLGQGGEKLFF. The V call is TRBV27, the J call TRBJ1-4; the match to TRBD1 covers 8 bases. CDR1 is MNHEY and CDR2 is SMNVEV in the germline V gene (reference sequence). CDR3 length: 15 amino acids. The junction had 11 bases not matched to a gene; V was cut back by 6 bases and J by 8 bases.

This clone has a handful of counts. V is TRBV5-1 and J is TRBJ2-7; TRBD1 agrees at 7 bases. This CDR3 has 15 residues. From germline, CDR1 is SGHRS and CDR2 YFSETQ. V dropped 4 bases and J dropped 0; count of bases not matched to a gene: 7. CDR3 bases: TGCGCCAGCAGCAGCCTACAGGGGCTCTCCTACGAGCAGTACTTC. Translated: CASSSLQGLSYEQYF.

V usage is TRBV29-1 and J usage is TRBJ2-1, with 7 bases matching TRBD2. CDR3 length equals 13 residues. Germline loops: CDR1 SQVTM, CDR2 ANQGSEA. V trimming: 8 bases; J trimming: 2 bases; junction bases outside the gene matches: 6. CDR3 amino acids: CSSQRDPYNEQFF. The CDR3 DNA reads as TGCAGCTCTCAGCGGGACCCCTACAATGAGCAGTTCTTC.

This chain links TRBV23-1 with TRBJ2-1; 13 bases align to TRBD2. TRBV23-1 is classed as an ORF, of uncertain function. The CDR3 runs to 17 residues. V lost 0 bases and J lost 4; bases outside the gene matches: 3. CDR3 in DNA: TGCGCCAGCAGTCAATCAAGACTAGCGGGGGGATACAATGAGCAGTTCTTC. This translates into CASSQSRLAGGYNEQFF.

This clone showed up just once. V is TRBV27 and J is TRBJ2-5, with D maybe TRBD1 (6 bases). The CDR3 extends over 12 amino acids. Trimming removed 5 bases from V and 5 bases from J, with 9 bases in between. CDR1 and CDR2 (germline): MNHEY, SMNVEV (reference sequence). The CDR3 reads CASSIRGETQYF. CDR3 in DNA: TGTGCCAGCAGTATTAGGGGGGAGACCCAGTACTTC.

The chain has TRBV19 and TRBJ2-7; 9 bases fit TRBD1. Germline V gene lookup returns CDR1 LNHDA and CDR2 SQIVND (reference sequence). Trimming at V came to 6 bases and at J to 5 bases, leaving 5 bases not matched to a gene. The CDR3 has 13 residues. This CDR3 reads CASRDRGVDEQYF. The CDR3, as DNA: TGTGCCAGTAGAGACAGGGGGGTCGACGAGCAGTACTTC. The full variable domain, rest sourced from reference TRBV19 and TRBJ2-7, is DGGITQSPKYLFRKEGQNVTLSCEQNLNHDAMYWYRQDPGQGLRLIYYSQIVNDFQKGDIAEGYSVSREKKESFPLTVTSAQKNPTAFYLCASRDRGVDEQYFGPGTRLTVT.

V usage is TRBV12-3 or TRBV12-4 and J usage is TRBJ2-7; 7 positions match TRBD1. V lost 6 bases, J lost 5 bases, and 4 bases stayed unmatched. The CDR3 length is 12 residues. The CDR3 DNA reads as TGTGCCAGCAGCGGGGACAGCCACGAGCAGTACTTC. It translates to CASSGDSHEQYF.

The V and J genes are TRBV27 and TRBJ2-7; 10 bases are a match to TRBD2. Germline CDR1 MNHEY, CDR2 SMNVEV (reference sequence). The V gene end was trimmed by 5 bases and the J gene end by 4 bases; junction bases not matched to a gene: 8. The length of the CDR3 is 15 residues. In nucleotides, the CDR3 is TGTGCCAGCAGTCTCGGGACTAGCGCTGCATACGAGCAGTACTTC. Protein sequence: CASSLGTSAAYEQYF.

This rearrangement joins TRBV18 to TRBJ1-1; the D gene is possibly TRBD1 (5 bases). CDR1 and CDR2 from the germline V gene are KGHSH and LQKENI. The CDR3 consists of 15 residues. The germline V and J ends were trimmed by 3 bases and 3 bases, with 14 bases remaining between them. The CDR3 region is CASSPRNGGDTEAFF. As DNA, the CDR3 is TGTGCCAGCTCACCGCGGAATGGGGGGGACACTGAAGCTTTCTTT.

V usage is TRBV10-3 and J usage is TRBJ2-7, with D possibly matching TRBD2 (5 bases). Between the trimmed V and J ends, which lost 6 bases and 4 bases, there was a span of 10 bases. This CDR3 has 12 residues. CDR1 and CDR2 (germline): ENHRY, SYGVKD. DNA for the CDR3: TGTGCCATCAGGGACTCGTATTACGAGCAGTACTTC. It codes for CAIRDSYYEQYF.

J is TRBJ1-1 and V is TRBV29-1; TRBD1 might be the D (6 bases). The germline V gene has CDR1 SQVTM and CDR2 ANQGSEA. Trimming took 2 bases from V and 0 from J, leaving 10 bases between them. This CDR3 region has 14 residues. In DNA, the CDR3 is TGCAGCGTTGAATTACAGGGACTGAACACTGAAGCTTTCTTT. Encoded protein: CSVELQGLNTEAFF.

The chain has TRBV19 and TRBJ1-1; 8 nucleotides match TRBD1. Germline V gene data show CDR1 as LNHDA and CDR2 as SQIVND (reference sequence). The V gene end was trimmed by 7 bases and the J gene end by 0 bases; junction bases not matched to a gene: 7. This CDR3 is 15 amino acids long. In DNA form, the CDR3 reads TGTGCCAGTAACCCCGACAGGGGAATGAACACTGAAGCTTTCTTT. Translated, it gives CASNPDRGMNTEAFF.

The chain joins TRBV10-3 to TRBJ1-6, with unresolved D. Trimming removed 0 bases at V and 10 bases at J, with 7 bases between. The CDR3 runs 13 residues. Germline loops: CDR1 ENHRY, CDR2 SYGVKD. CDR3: CAISESGRSPLHF. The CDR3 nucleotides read TGTGCCATCAGTGAGTCAGGGAGGTCACCCCTCCACTTT.

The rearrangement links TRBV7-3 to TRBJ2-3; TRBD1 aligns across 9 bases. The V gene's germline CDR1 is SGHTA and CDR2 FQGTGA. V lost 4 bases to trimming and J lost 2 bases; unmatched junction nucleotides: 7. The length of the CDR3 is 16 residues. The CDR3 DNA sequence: TGTGCCAGCAGCTCGCGGGACAGGGCACTCACAGATACGCAGTATTTT. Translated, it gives CASSSRDRALTDTQYF.